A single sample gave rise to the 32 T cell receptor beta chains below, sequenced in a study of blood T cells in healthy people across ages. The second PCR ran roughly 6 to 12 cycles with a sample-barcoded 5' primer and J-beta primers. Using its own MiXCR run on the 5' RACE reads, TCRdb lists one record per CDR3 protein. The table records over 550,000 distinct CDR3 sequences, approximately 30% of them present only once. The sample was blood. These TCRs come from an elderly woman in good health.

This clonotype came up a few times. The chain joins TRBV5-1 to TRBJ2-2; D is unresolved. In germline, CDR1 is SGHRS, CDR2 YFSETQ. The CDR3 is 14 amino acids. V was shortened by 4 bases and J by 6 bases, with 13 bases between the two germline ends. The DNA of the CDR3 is TGCGCCAGCAGCCGGATTCTACAGCCCGGGGAGCTGTTTTTT. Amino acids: CASSRILQPGELFF.

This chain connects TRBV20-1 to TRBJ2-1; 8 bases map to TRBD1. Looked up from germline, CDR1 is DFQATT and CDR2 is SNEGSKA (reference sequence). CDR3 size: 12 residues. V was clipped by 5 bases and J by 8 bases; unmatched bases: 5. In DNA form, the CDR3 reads TGCAGTGCTTCAGGGGGCTGGTATGAGCAGTTCTTC. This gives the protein CSASGGWYEQFF.

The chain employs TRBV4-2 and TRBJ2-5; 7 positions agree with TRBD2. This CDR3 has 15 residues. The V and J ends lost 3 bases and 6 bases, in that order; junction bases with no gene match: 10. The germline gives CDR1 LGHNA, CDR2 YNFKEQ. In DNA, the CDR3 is TGTGCCAGCAGCCACGACTCGGGGGAGGGAAAGACCCAGTACTTC. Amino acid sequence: CASSHDSGEGKTQYF.

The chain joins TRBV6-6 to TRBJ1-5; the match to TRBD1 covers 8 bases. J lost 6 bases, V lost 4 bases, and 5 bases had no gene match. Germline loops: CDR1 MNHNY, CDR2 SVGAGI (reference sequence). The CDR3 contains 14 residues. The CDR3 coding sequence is TGTGCCAGCAGTTTTCGACAGGGGAGTCAGCCCCAGCATTTT. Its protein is CASSFRQGSQPQHF.

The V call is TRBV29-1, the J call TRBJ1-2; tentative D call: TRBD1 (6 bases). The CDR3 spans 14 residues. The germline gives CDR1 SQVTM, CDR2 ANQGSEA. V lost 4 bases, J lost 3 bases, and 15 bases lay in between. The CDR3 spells CSVARGARDYGYTF. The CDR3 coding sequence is TGCAGCGTTGCAAGGGGGGCGCGAGACTATGGCTACACCTTC.

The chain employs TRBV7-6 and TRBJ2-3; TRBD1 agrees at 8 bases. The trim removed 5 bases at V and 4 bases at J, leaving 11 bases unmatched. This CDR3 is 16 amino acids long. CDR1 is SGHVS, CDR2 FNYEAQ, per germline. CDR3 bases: TGTGCCAGCAGCGCCGGGTATGGCAGGGGGCCAGATACGCAGTATTTT. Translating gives CASSAGYGRGPDTQYF.

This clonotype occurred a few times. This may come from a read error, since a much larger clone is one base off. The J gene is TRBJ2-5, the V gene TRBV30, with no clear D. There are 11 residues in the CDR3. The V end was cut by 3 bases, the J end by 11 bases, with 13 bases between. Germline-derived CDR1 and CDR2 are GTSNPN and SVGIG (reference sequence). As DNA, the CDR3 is TGTGCCTGGAGCCTCCCGGGTGAGCAGTACTTC. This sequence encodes CAWSLPGEQYF.

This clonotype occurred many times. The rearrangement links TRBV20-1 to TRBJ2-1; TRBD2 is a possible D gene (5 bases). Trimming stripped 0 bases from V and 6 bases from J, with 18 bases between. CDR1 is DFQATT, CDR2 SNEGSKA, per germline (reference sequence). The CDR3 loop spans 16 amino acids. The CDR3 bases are TGCAGTGCTAGAGAAGGACCCCGGGAAGGGATCAATGAGCAGTTCTTC. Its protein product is CSAREGPREGINEQFF.

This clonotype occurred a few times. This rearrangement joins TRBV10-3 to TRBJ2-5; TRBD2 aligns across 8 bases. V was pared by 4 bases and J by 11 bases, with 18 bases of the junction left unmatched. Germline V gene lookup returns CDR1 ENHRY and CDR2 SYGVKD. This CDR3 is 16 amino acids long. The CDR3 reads CAISVSPGGSDNEQYF. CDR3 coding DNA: TGTGCCATCAGTGTGAGTCCGGGGGGGTCGGACAATGAGCAGTACTTC.

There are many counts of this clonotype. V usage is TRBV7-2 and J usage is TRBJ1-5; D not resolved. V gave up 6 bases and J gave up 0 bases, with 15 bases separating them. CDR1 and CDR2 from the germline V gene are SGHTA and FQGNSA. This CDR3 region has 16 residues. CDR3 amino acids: CASRPRTGNSNQPQHF. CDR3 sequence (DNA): TGTGCCAGCAGACCTCGGACTGGGAATAGCAATCAGCCCCAGCATTTT.

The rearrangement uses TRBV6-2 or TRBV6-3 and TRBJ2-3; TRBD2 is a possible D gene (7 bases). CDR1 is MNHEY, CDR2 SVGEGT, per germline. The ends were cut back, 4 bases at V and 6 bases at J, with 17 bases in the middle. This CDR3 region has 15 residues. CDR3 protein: CASSFLGGAGDTQYF. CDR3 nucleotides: TGTGCCAGCAGTTTTTTGGGGGGGGCCGGCGATACGCAGTATTTT.

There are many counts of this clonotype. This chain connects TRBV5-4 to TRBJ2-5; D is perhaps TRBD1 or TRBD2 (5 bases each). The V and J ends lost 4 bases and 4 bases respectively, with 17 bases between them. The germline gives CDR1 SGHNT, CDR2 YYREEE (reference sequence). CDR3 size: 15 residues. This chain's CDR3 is CASSLRGPRGETQYF. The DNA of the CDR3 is TGTGCCAGCAGCCTCCGCGGCCCGAGGGGAGAGACCCAGTACTTC.

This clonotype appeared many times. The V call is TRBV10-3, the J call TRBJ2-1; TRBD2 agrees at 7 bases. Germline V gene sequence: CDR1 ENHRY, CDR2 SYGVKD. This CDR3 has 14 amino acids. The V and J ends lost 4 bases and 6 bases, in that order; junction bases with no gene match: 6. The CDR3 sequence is CAISGVGGGNEQFF. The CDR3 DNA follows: TGTGCCATCAGTGGTGTGGGGGGGGGCAATGAGCAGTTCTTC.

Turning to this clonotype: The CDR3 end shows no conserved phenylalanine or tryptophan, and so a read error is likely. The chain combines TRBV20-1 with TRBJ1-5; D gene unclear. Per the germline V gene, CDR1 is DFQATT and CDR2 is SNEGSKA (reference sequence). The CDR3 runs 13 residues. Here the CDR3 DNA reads TGCGGTGCTAGACGGTCAGTTGGTCAGCCCCAGCATTGT. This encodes CGARRSVGQPQHC.

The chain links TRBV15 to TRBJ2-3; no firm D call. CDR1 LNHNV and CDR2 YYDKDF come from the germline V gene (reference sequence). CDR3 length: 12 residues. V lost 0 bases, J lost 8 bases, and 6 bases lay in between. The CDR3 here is CATSRDLVTQYF. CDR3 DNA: TGTGCCACCAGCAGAGATTTGGTTACGCAGTATTTT.

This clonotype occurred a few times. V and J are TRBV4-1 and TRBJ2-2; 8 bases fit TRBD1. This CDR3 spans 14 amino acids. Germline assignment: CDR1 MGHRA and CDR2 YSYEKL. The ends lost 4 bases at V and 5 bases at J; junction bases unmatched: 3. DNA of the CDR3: TGCGCCAGCAGCCTCACAGGGGGGACCGGGGAGCTGTTTTTT. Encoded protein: CASSLTGGTGELFF.

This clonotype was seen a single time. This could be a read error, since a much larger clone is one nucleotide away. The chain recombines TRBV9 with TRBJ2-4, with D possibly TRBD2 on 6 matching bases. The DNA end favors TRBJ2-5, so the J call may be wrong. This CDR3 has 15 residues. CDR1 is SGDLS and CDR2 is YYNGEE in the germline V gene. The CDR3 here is CASSARAQRGGTQYF. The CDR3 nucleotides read TGTGCCAGCAGCGCCCGGGCCCAGAGGGGAGGGACCCAGTACTTC.

The CDR3 bases are TGTGCCAGCAGCCCCATCGGACAGGGGAAGCAGTACTTC. Translating it yields CASSPIGQGKQYF. The chain has TRBV27 and TRBJ2-4, with 9 nucleotides matching TRBD1. J was trimmed by 13 bases and V by 6 bases; bases with no gene match: 10. The CDR3 loop spans 13 amino acids. CDR1 is MNHEY and CDR2 is SMNVEV in the germline V gene (reference sequence).

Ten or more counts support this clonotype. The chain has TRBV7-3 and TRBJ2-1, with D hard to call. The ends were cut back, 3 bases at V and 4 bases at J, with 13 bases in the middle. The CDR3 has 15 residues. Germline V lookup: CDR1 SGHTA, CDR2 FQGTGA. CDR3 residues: CASSFGRKEYNEQFF. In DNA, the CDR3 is TGTGCCAGCAGCTTCGGCAGGAAGGAATACAATGAGCAGTTCTTC.

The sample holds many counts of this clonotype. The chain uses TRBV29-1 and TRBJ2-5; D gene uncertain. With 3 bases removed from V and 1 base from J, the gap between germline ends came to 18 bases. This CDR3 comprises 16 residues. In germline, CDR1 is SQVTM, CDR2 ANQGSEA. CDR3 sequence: CSVDKGFRSTQETQYF. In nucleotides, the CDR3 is TGCAGCGTTGATAAGGGTTTTCGGAGTACCCAAGAGACCCAGTACTTC.

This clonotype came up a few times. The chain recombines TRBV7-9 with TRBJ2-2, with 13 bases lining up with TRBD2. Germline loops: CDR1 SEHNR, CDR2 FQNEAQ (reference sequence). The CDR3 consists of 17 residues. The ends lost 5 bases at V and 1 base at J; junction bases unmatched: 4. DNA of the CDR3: TGTGCCAGCAGCCCGACTAGCGGGGGGATGAACACCGGGGAGCTGTTTTTT. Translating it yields CASSPTSGGMNTGELFF.

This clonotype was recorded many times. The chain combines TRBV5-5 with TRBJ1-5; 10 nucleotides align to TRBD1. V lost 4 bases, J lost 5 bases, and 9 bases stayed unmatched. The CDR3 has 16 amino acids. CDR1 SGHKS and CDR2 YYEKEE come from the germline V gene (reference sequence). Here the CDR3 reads CASSVGTGVSDQPQHF. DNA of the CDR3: TGTGCCAGCAGCGTAGGGACAGGGGTTTCCGATCAGCCCCAGCATTTT.

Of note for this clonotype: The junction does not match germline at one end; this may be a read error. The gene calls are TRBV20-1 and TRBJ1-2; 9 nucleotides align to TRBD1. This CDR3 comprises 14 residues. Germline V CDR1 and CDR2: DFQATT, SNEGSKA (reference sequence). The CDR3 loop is CSATRTGDGYGHTF. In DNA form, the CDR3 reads TGCAGTGCTACGAGGACAGGGGATGGCTATGGCCACACCTTC.

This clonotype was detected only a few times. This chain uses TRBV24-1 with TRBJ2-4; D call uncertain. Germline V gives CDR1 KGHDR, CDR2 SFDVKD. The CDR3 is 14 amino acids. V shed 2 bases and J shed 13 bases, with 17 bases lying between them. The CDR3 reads CATSDSSLHAEQYF. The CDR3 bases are TGTGCCACCAGTGATTCGAGCCTACATGCTGAGCAGTACTTC.

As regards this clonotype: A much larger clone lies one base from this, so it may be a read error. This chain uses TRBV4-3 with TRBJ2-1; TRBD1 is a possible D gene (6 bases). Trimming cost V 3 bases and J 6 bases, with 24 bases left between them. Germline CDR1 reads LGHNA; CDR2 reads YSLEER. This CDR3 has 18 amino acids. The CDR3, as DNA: TGCGCCAGCAGCCAGGCGAGGGGGTTGAGGGAAGGATGCAATGAGCAGTTCTTC. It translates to CASSQARGLREGCNEQFF.

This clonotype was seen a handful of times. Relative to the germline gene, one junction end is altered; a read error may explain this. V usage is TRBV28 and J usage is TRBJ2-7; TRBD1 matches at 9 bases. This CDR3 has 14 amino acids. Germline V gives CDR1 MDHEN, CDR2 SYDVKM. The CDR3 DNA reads TGTGCCGGCAGTTTAGGGACAGGGAATTACGAGCAGTACTTC. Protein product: CAGSLGTGNYEQYF.

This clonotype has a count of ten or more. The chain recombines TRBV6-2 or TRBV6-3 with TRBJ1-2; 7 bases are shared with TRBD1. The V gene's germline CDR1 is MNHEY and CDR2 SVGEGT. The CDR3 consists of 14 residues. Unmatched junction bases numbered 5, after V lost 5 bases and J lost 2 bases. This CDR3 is CASSRQGQNYGYTF. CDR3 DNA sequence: TGTGCCAGCAGTCGACAGGGTCAAAACTATGGCTACACCTTC.

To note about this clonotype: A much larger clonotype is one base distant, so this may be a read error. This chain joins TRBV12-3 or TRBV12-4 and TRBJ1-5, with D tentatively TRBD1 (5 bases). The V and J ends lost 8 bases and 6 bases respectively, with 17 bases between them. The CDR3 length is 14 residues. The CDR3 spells CASGPGGGGQPQHF. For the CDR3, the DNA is TGTGCCAGCGGTCCTGGCGGGGGAGGTCAGCCCCAGCATTTT.

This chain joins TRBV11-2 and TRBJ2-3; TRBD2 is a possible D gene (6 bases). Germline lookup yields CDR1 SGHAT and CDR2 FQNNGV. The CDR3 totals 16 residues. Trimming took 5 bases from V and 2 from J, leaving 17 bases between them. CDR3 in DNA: TGTGCCAGCAGCCTGAACGGGACGGGGGTCACAGATACGCAGTATTTT. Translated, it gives CASSLNGTGVTDTQYF.

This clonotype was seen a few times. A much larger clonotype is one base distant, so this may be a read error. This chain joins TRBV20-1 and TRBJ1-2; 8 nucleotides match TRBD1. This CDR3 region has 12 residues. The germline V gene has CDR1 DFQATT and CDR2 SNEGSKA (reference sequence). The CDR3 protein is CRAAGQGFSYTF. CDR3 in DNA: TGCAGGGCAGCAGGACAGGGCTTTTCCTACACCTTC.

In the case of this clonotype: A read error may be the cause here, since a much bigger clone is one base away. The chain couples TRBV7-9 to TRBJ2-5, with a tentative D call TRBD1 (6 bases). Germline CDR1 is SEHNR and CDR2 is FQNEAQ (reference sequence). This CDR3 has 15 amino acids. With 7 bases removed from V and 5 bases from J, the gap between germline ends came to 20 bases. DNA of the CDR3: TGTGCCAGCAACCCAACGACAGGTTGGGGGGAGACCCAGTACTTC. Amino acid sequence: CASNPTTGWGETQYF.

CDR3 nucleotides: TGTGCCAGCAGTACTCAGGGGGCTGGTGGCAATGAGCAGTTCTTC. Its translation is CASSTQGAGGNEQFF. The V and J genes are TRBV6-6 and TRBJ2-1; TRBD1 agrees at 8 bases. Looked up from germline, CDR1 is MNHNY and CDR2 is SVGAGI (reference sequence). The CDR3 spans 15 residues. After removal of 5 bases from V and 6 bases from J, the junction contained 9 bases not matched to a gene.